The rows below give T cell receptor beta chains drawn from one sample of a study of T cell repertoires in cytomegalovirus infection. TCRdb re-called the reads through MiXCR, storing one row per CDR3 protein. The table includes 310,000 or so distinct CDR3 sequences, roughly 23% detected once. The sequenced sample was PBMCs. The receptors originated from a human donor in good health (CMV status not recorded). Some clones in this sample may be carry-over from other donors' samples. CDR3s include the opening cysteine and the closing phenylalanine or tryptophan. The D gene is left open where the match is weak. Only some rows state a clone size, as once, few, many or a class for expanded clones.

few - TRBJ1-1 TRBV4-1 TGCGCCAGCAGCCAAGACTGGAGAAGTGGTACTGAAGCTTTCTTT CASSQDWRSGTEAFF
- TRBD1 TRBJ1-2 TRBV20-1 TGCAGTGCCCCACCAGGGGGCTTCTATGGCTACACCTTC CSAPPGGFYGYTF
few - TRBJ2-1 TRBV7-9 TGTGCCAGCAGCGCCCGGGTTCAAGGGAACAATGAGCAGTTCTTC CASSARVQGNNEQFF
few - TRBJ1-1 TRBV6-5 TGTGCCAGCAGTTACGGGTTCCTCAACACTGAAGCTTTCTTT CASSYGFLNTEAFF
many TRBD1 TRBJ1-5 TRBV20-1 TGCAGTGCTGGGACAGGGACAAACCATCAGCCCCAGCATTTT CSAGTGTNHQPQHF
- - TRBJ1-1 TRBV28 TGTGCCAGCAGTTTCACTGGGTTCCCGAACACTGAAGCTTTCTTT CASSFTGFPNTEAFF
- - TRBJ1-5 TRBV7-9 TGTGCCAGCAGCTTTTTGGAGGGCAATCAGCCCCAGCATTTT CASSFLEGNQPQHF
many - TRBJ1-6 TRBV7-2 TGTGCCAGCAGCTTAGGGGCCGATTTAAGCTCCTATAATTCACCCCTCCACTTT CASSLGADLSSYNSPLHF
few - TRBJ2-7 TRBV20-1 TGCAGTGCGGGGACCGGCGGGGAGCAGTACTTC CSAGTGGEQYF
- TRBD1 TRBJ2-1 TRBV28 TGTGCCAGCGAGACAATCGGACAGGGGGCGCGTAATGAGCAGTTCTTC CASETIGQGARNEQFF
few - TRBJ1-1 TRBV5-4 TGTGCCAGCAGCTTGGTGGGAGCGGTGAACACTGAAGCTTTCTTT CASSLVGAVNTEAFF
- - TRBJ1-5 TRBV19 TGTGCCAGTAGTATGCGCAGGGGTGACAATCAGCCCCAGCATTTT CASSMRRGDNQPQHF
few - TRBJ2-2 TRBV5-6 TGTGCCAGCAGCACCGAAACCGGGGAGCTGTTTTTT CASSTETGELFF
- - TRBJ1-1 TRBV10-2 TGCGCCAGCAGTGAAGGGGGGATGAACACTGAAGCTTTCTTT CASSEGGMNTEAFF
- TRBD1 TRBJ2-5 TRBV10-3 TGTGCCATTGGACAGGGATTCCAAGAGACCCAGTACTTC CAIGQGFQETQYF
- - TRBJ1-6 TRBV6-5 TGTGCCAGCAGTTACCCCGGGACTTCAACCCTCCACTTT CASSYPGTSTLHF
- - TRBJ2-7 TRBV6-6 TGTGCCAGCACCCGGACGAAGAATTCCTACGAGCAGTACTTC CASTRTKNSYEQYF
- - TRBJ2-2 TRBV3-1 TGTGCCAGCAGCCAAAGCCATCAGAACGGGGAGCTGTTTTTT CASSQSHQNGELFF